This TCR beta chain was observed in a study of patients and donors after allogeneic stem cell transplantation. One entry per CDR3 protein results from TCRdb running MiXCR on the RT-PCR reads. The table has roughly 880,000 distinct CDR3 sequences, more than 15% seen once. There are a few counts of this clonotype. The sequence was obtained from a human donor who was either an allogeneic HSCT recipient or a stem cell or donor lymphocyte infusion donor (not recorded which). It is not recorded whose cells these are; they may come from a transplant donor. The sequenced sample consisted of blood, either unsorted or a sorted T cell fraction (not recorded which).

The CDR3 DNA reads TGTGCCAGCAGTGAGGGGGCAGGCTATTCTGGCGAGCAGTACTTC. It specifies CASSEGAGYSGEQYF. This chain uses TRBV2 with TRBJ2-7, with TRBD1 as a possible D gene (6 bases). Germline V gene data show CDR1 as SNHLY and CDR2 as FYNNEI. The CDR3 consists of 15 residues. V was pared by 3 bases and J by 6 bases, with 18 bases between.